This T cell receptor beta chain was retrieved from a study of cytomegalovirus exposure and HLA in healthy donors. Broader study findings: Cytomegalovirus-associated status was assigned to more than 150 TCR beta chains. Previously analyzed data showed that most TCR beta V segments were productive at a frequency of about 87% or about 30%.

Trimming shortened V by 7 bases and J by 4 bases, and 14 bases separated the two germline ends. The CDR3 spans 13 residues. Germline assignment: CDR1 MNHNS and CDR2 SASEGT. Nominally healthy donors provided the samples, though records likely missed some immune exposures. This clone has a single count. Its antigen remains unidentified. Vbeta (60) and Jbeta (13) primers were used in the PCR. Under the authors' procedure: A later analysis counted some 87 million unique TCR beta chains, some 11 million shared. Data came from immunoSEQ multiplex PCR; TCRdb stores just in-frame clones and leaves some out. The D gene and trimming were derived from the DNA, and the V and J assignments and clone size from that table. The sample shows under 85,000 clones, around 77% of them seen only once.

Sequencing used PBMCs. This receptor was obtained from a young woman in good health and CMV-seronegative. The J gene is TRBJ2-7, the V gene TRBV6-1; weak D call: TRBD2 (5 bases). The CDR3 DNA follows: TGTGCCAGCATTTTTTCGGGATCGTACGAGCAGTACTTC. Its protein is CASIFSGSYEQYF.